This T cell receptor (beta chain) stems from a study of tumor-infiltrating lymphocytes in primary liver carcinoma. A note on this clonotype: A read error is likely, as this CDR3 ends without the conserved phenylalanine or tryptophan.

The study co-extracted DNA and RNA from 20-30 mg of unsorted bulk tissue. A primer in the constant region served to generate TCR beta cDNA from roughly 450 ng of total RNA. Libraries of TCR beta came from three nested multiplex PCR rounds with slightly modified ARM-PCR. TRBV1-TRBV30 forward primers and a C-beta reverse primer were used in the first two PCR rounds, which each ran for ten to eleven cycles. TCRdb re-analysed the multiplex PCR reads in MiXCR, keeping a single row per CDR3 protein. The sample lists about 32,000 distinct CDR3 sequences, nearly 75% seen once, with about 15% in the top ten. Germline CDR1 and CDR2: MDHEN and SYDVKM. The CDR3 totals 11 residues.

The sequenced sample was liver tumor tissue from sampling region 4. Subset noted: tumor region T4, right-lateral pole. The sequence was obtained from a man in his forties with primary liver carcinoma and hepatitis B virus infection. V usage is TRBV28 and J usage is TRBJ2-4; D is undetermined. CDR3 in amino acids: CASSSVLIQYI. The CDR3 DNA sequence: TGTGCAAGCAGTTCGGTACTTATTCAGTACATC.